These 15 T cell receptor beta chains originate from one sample sequenced in a study of cytomegalovirus exposure and HLA in healthy donors. The PCR contained 60 Vbeta and 13 Jbeta primers. Libraries were prepared by immunoSEQ multiplex PCR; TCRdb keeps only in-frame clonotypes and omits some of them. Of over 65,000 clones listed, approximately 72% are singletons. The sample taken for sequencing was PBMCs. Receptor source: a woman aged 25 to 39 in good health and CMV-seropositive.

This clone was seen more than once but under ten times. The V gene is TRBV7-2, the J gene TRBJ2-7; 11 bases map to TRBD2. V dropped 5 bases and J dropped 6; count of bases not matched to a gene: 6. The germline V gene has CDR1 SGHTA and CDR2 FQGNSA. CDR3 length: 14 amino acids. The CDR3 reads CASSPILAGGEQYF. The CDR3 DNA is TGTGCCAGCAGCCCCATTCTAGCGGGAGGCGAGCAGTACTTC.

The chain uses TRBV15 and TRBJ2-7; perhaps TRBD1 as D (6 bases). This CDR3 is 18 amino acids long. CDR1 and CDR2 (germline): LNHNV, YYDKDF (reference sequence). V lost 0 bases and J lost 3, with 21 bases in between. The DNA for the CDR3 is TGTGCCACCAGCAGAGATCGCCCGGGACATTTAGCGAGCTACGAGCAGTACTTC. It specifies CATSRDRPGHLASYEQYF.

The chain has TRBV7-9 and TRBJ2-7, with no clear D. The CDR3 spans 13 residues. CDR1 and CDR2 (germline): SEHNR, FQNEAQ (reference sequence). V lost 4 bases and J lost 6, with 13 bases in between. The CDR3 region is CASSSGAAIEQYF. Here the CDR3 DNA reads TGTGCCAGCAGCTCGGGTGCTGCGATCGAGCAGTACTTC.

The genes are TRBV7-9 and TRBJ2-1; a possible D gene is TRBD2 (5 bases). Germline CDR1 and CDR2: SEHNR and FQNEAQ (reference sequence). V lost 2 bases and J lost 10, with 15 bases in between. The CDR3 is 14 amino acids. CDR3 in DNA: TGTGCCAGCAGCTTAAGGACTGACGGCAGGGAGCAGTTCTTC. Translation: CASSLRTDGREQFF.

This chain joins TRBV7-6 and TRBJ1-1; no clear D gene. Germline V gene data show CDR1 as SGHVS and CDR2 as FNYEAQ. CDR3 length: 13 amino acids. Trimming removed 2 bases at V and 4 bases at J, with 8 bases between. DNA for the CDR3: TGTGCCAGCAGCTTAACTGCCGGCACTGAAGCTTTCTTT. Residues: CASSLTAGTEAFF.

V usage is TRBV5-1 and J usage is TRBJ2-5; TRBD2 might be the D (6 bases). V lost 4 bases, J lost 5 bases, and 18 bases lay in between. The CDR3 runs to 15 residues. Germline assignment: CDR1 SGHRS and CDR2 YFSETQ. This CDR3 is CASSATYRGRETQYF. The CDR3 coding sequence is TGCGCCAGCAGCGCGACCTATCGGGGGAGGGAGACCCAGTACTTC.

The chain links TRBV11-2 to TRBJ2-7; D unclear. The V end was cut by 5 bases, the J end by 4 bases, with 6 bases between. This CDR3 region has 11 residues. Per germline, CDR1 SGHAT and CDR2 FQNNGV. The CDR3 is CASSPLYEQYF. CDR3 bases: TGTGCCAGCAGCCCTCTTTACGAGCAGTACTTC.

This clone showed up just once. This chain joins TRBV7-8 and TRBJ1-3, with a weak D call TRBD1 (6 bases). Trimming stripped 2 bases from V and 0 bases from J, with 14 bases between. Germline-derived CDR1 and CDR2 are SGHVS and FQNEAQ. This CDR3 has 17 residues. CDR3 region: CASSLLNRVSSGNTIYF. The CDR3 region has the DNA TGTGCCAGCAGCTTACTAAACAGGGTGAGCTCTGGAAACACCATATATTTT.

The chain employs TRBV9 and TRBJ2-2; D unclear. V dropped 0 bases and J dropped 5 bases, with 8 bases sitting between them. Germline CDR1 and CDR2: SGDLS and YYNGEE. This CDR3 is built from 14 residues. As DNA, the CDR3 is TGTGCCAGCAGCGTAGCGTCCCGTACCGGGGAGCTGTTTTTT. Its protein product is CASSVASRTGELFF.

CDR3 DNA: TGTGCCAGCAGCTCACAGGGTAGGCCTGAAGCTTTCTTT. It specifies CASSSQGRPEAFF. J is TRBJ1-1 and V is TRBV7-2, with D possibly being TRBD1 (6 bases). Germline V CDR1 and CDR2: SGHTA, FQGNSA. This CDR3 spans 13 amino acids. Trimming shortened V by 4 bases and J by 6 bases, and 12 bases separated the two germline ends. Together with reference TRBV7-2 and TRBJ1-1, the CDR3 gives the full variable domain: GAGVSQSPSNKVTEKGKDVELRCDPISGHTALYWYRQSLGQGLEFLIYFQGNSAPDKSGLPSDRFSAERTGGSVSTLTIQRTQQEDSAVYLCASSSQGRPEAFFGQGTRLTVV.

V is TRBV28 and J is TRBJ1-1; D is unclear. Trimming pared 6 bases from V and 4 bases from J, leaving 9 bases between. CDR1 is MDHEN and CDR2 is SYDVKM in the germline V gene. There are 12 residues in the CDR3. This chain's CDR3 is CASSLTGTEAFF. CDR3 nucleotides: TGTGCCAGCAGCTTAACGGGCACTGAAGCTTTCTTT.

The chain employs TRBV27 and TRBJ1-2, with a tentative D call TRBD1 (5 bases). V lost 8 bases, J lost 8 bases, and 21 bases lay in between. Germline CDR1 is MNHEY and CDR2 is SMNVEV (reference sequence). CDR3 size: 14 residues. CDR3 amino acids: CASPPTPGERGYTF. The CDR3 bases are TGTGCCAGCCCTCCTACCCCGGGGGAACGCGGCTACACCTTC.

The V gene is TRBV28, the J gene TRBJ2-5, with 12 bases fitting TRBD2. The CDR3 spans 19 residues. With 6 bases clipped from V and 5 bases from J, the junction kept 19 bases outside the gene matches. Germline CDR1 is MDHEN and CDR2 is SYDVKM. The CDR3 nucleotides read TGTGCCAGCAGCTCGCCAAATACCTCTAGCGGGAGGGCCGGGGAGACCCAGTACTTC. Amino acid sequence: CASSSPNTSSGRAGETQYF.

The CDR3 DNA sequence: TGTGCCAGCAGTTTGGGACAGGGGGCCGGGGAGCTGTTTTTT. Translated, it gives CASSLGQGAGELFF. The V call is TRBV6-5, the J call TRBJ2-2; 11 bases line up with TRBD1. The CDR3 is 14 residues long. The germline V gene has CDR1 MNHEY and CDR2 SVGAGI. V lost 4 bases to trimming and J lost 6 bases; unmatched junction nucleotides: 1.

The chain joins TRBV7-9 to TRBJ1-2, with 9 bases matching TRBD1. In germline, CDR1 is SEHNR, CDR2 FQNEAQ (reference sequence). The CDR3 has 12 amino acids. The trim removed 5 bases at V and 6 bases at J, leaving 1 base unmatched. The CDR3 DNA sequence: TGTGCCAGCAGCAGGACAGGGGATGGCTACACCTTC. Its translation: CASSRTGDGYTF. Filled out from reference TRBV7-9 and TRBJ1-2, the complete variable domain reads DTGVSQNPRHKITKRGQNVTFRCDPISEHNRLYWYRQTLGQGPEFLTYFQNEAQLEKSRLLSDRFSAERPKGSFSTLEIQRTEQGDSAMYLCASSRTGDGYTFGSGTRLTVV.